In this sample, the clone carrying this T cell receptor beta chain turned up once. Antigen specificity is unknown. Assay: immunoSEQ multiplex PCR; the TCRdb copy retains only in-frame clones and omits some. Found here are tens of thousands of clones, roughly 95% of them singletons; the top ten hold roughly 4.7%. This sample is part of a study of cytomegalovirus exposure and HLA in healthy donors. Findings of the study overall: Researchers reported that a few CMV-associated chains were confirmed in vitro as CMV antigen-specific.

The length of the CDR3 is 17 residues. The junction had 9 bases not matched to a gene; V was cut back by 4 bases and J by 0 bases. Germline CDR1 and CDR2: SGDLS and YYNGEE. Source material: PBMCs. This rearrangement joins TRBV9 to TRBJ2-1; 8 bases line up with TRBD2. This receptor was identified in a woman aged 18 to 35 in good health and CMV-seropositive. The CDR3 is CASSPRTSSDSYNEQFF. The CDR3 DNA is TGTGCCAGCAGCCCACGGACTAGCTCCGACTCCTACAATGAGCAGTTCTTC.